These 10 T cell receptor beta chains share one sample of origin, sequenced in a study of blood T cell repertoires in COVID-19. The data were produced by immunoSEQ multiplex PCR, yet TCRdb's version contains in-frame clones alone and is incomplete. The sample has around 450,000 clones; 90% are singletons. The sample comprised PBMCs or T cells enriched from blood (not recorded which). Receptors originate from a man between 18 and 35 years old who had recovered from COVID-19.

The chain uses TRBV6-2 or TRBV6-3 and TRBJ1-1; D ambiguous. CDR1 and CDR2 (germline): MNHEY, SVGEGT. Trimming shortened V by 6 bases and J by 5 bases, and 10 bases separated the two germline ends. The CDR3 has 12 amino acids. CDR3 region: CASSRARTEAFF. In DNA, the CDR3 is TGTGCCAGCAGCCGGGCCCGGACTGAAGCTTTCTTT.

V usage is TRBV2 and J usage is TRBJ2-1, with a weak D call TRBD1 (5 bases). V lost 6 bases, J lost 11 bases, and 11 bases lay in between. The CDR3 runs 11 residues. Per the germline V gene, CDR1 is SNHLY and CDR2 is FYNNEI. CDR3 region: CASRAGIQQFF. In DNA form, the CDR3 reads TGTGCCAGCAGGGCAGGGATTCAGCAGTTCTTC.

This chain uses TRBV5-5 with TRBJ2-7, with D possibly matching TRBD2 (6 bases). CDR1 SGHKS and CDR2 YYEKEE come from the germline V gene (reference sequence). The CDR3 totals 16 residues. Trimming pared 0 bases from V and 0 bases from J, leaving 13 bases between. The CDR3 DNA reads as TGTGCCAGCAGCTTGGTGGAGGGGCTTCCCTCCTACGAGCAGTACTTC. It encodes CASSLVEGLPSYEQYF.

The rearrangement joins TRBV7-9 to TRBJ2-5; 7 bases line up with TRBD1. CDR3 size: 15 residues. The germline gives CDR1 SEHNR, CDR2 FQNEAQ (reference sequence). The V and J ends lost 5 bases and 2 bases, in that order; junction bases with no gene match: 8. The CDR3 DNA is TGTGCCAGCAGCCCTCGGGACAGCCGACAAGAGACCCAGTACTTC. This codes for CASSPRDSRQETQYF.

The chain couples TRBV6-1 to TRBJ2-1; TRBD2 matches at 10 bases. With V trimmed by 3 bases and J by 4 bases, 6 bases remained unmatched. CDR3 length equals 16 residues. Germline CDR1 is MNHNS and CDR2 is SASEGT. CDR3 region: CASSEEREGRYNEQFF. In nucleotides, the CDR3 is TGTGCCAGCAGTGAGGAGCGGGAGGGCCGGTACAATGAGCAGTTCTTC.

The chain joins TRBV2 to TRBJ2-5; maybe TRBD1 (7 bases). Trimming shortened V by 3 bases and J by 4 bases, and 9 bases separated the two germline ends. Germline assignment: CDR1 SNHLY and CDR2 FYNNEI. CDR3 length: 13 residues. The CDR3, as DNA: TGTGCCAGCAGTGACCAGGGGGGAGAGACCCAGTACTTC. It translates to CASSDQGGETQYF. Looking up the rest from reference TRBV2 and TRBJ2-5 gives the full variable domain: EPEVTQTPSHQVTQMGQEVILRCVPISNHLYFYWYRQILGQKVEFLVSFYNNEISEKSEIFDDQFSVERPDGSNFTLKIRSTKLEDSAMYFCASSDQGGETQYFGPGTRLLVL.

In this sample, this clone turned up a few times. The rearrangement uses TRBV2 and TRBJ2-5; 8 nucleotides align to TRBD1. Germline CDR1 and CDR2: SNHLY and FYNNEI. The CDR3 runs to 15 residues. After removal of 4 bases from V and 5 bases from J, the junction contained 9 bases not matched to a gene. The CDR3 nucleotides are TGTGCCAGCAGTGCGTCAGGGGGCGATGGGGAGACCCAGTACTTC. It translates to CASSASGGDGETQYF. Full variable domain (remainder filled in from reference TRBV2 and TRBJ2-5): EPEVTQTPSHQVTQMGQEVILRCVPISNHLYFYWYRQILGQKVEFLVSFYNNEISEKSEIFDDQFSVERPDGSNFTLKIRSTKLEDSAMYFCASSASGGDGETQYFGPGTRLLVL.

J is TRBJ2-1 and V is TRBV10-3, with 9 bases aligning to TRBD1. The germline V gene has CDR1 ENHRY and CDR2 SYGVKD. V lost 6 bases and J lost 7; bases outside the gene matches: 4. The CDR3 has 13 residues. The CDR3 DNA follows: TGTGCCATCAGGGGGACAGGGTTTAATGAGCAGTTCTTC. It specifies CAIRGTGFNEQFF.

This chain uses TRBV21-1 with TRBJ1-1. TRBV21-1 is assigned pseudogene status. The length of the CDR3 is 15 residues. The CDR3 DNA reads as TGTGCCAGCAGCCCCTGGGAGGGTTGGAGCACTGAAGCTTTCTTT. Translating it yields CASSPWEGWSTEAFF.

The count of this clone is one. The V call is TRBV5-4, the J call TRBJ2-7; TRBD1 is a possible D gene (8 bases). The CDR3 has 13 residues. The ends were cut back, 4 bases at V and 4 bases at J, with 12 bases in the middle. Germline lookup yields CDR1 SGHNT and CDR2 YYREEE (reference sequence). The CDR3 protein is CASSNRGGYEQYF. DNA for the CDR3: TGTGCCAGCAGCAACAGGGGGGGGTACGAGCAGTACTTC.